The T cell receptor beta chain under discussion was sequenced for a study of early T cells in non-severe SARS-CoV-2 infection. Study as a whole: Sequencing of unsorted whole blood was done on bulk RNA, leaving chains unpaired.

The V gene lost 1 base and the J gene lost 1 base, with 5 bases spanning the gap. CDR3 length equals 14 residues. Germline V gene sequence: CDR1 SGHTA, CDR2 FQGNSA. This clonotype has ten or more counts. Its antigen is unidentified. Study-wide points: VDJdb matching favored anti-spike CD8 responses, missing private and CD4 specificities.

Unique molecular identifiers were affixed to single, distinct cDNA molecules. MiXCR, run by TCRdb on the 5' RACE reads, gives a single entry per CDR3 protein. The sample has some 80,000 distinct CDR3 sequences; 5% are singletons. The source of this sequence is an adult who was a healthcare worker with PCR-confirmed SARS-CoV-2 infection or an uninfected control (not recorded which). J is TRBJ1-5 and V is TRBV7-2; unclear D gene. The sample consisted of whole blood, taken at baseline. Here the CDR3 reads CASSLVGSNQPQHF. In DNA, the CDR3 is TGTGCCAGCAGCTTAGTTGGGAGCAATCAGCCCCAGCATTTT.